This TCR beta chain was obtained from a study of cytomegalovirus exposure and HLA in healthy donors. Regarding donors, all were healthy bone marrow donors. The PCR made use of 60 Vbeta and 13 Jbeta primers. Clones were sequenced by immunoSEQ multiplex PCR, and TCRdb holds only the in-frame ones, with some missing. Among roughly 230,000 clones listed, around 78% were seen once. Germline V CDR1 and CDR2: SGHDT, YYEEEE. V shed 1 base and J shed 2 bases, with 9 bases lying between them. This CDR3 spans 15 amino acids. The sequence derives from a boy aged 5-17 years in good health and CMV-seronegative. V gene TRBV5-6 combines with J gene TRBJ1-4, with no clear D. Sequencing was carried out using PBMCs. The CDR3 here is CASSLLRSTNEKLFF. Written as DNA, the CDR3 is TGTGCCAGCAGCTTGCTCAGGTCCACTAATGAAAAACTGTTTTTT.